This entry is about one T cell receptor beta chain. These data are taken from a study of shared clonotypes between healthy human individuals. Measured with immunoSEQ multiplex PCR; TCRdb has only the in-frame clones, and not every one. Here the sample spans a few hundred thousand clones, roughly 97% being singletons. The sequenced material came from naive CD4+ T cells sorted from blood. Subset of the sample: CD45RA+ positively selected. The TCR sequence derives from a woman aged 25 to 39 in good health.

The CDR3 region is CAIGQGELISYEQYF. In DNA, the CDR3 is TGTGCCATTGGACAGGGGGAATTGATCTCGTACGAGCAGTACTTC. The chain joins TRBV10-3 to TRBJ2-7; 10 bases agree with TRBD1. Per the germline V gene, CDR1 is ENHRY and CDR2 is SYGVKD. The CDR3 contains 15 residues. V was pared by 9 bases and J by 4 bases, with 12 bases of the junction left unmatched.